A single sample gave rise to the 22 T cell receptor beta chains below, sequenced in a study of CD8 T cells in Susac syndrome. A quantity of about 0.5 to 1 ug RNA underwent reverse transcription using random hexamers. TCRdb called the immunoSEQ multiplex PCR reads again in MiXCR, with one record for every CDR3 protein. The table shows over 120,000 distinct CDR3 sequences, with about 95% occurring only once. The sequenced sample consisted of CD4+ T cells from PBMCs. These receptor sequences come from a human donor with Susac syndrome.

This clonotype was counted only a few times. This chain uses TRBV7-2 with TRBJ1-5; D is undetermined. Germline values: CDR1 SGHTA, CDR2 FQGNSA. Deletions cut 1 base from V and 7 bases from J, with 8 bases between. The CDR3 covers 13 residues. CDR3 in DNA: TGTGCCAGCAGCTTAGACACGAGACAGCCCCAGCATTTT. Translation gives CASSLDTRQPQHF.

The V call is TRBV4-1, the J call TRBJ1-1; TRBD1 is a possible D gene (6 bases). Germline-derived CDR1 and CDR2 are MGHRA and YSYEKL. The V gene lost 6 bases and the J gene lost 3 bases, with 20 bases spanning the gap. The CDR3 length is 16 residues. CDR3 DNA: TGCGCCAGCAGAGGTCAGGGGTTAGGGGGGGACACTGAAGCTTTCTTT. Translation gives CASRGQGLGGDTEAFF.

The chain recombines TRBV19 with TRBJ2-6; D may match TRBD1 or TRBD2 (5 bases each). The V gene lost 8 bases and the J gene lost 1 base, with 18 bases spanning the gap. Germline loops: CDR1 LNHDA, CDR2 SQIVND (reference sequence). The length of the CDR3 is 17 residues. This CDR3 is CASGGRTQHSGANVLTF. CDR3 nucleotides: TGTGCCAGTGGGGGTCGGACCCAGCATTCTGGGGCCAACGTCCTGACTTTC.

The rearrangement joins TRBV29-1 to TRBJ1-5, with D possibly TRBD1 on 6 matching bases. The CDR3 extends over 12 amino acids. From germline, CDR1 is SQVTM and CDR2 ANQGSEA. V was pared by 6 bases and J by 6 bases, with 12 bases between. The CDR3 bases are TGCAGCGTGGCTGTGGGGGCTCAGCCCCAGCATTTT. Protein product: CSVAVGAQPQHF.

The chain carries TRBV7-6 and TRBJ2-1, with 12 nucleotides matching TRBD2. Germline V gene data show CDR1 as SGHVS and CDR2 as FNYEAQ. The ends lost 1 base at V and 8 bases at J; junction bases unmatched: 3. This CDR3 comprises 15 residues. DNA for the CDR3: TGTGCCAGCAGCTTAGAGACTAGCGGGAGACATGAGCAGTTCTTC. Translation: CASSLETSGRHEQFF.

This sequence joins TRBV9 and TRBJ2-5; possibly TRBD2 for D (5 bases). The CDR3 runs to 15 residues. Germline CDR1 reads SGDLS; CDR2 reads YYNGEE. Trimming shortened V by 4 bases and J by 5 bases, and 18 bases separated the two germline ends. The CDR3 is CASSFRPEPGETQYF. The CDR3 nucleotides are TGTGCCAGCAGCTTCCGTCCCGAGCCGGGGGAGACCCAGTACTTC.

The chain has TRBV20-1 and TRBJ1-5; TRBD1 matches at 8 bases. Per germline, CDR1 DFQATT and CDR2 SNEGSKA (reference sequence). This CDR3 spans 13 amino acids. Trimming removed 6 bases from V and 4 bases from J; junction bases left unmatched: 5. The CDR3 loop reads CSASGTGNQPQHF. CDR3 DNA: TGCAGTGCCTCGGGGACAGGTAATCAGCCCCAGCATTTT.

The V gene is TRBV18, the J gene TRBJ2-7; 10 bases match TRBD1. V lost 3 bases, J lost 3 bases, and 11 bases stayed unmatched. The CDR3 has 17 amino acids. Germline V gene data show CDR1 as KGHSH and CDR2 as LQKENI. CDR3 coding DNA: TGTGCCAGCTCACCCCGCCCGGGACAGGGGACCTTCTACGAGCAGTACTTC. Amino acids: CASSPRPGQGTFYEQYF.

V and J are TRBV29-1 and TRBJ2-2; 8 positions agree with TRBD2. V trimming: 4 bases; J trimming: 7 bases; junction bases outside the gene matches: 11. Germline CDR1 and CDR2: SQVTM and ANQGSEA. There are 15 residues in the CDR3. The CDR3 nucleotides read TGCAGCGTTGGGGGAGCGGGAGCGTTTAGCGGGGAGCTGTTTTTT. Translating it yields CSVGGAGAFSGELFF.

This chain links TRBV12-5 with TRBJ2-6; no definite D call. CDR1 LGHNT and CDR2 FRNRAP come from the germline V gene. The CDR3 loop spans 15 amino acids. Trimming cost V 6 bases and J 0 bases, with 9 bases left between them. In nucleotides, the CDR3 is TGTGCTAGTGGCCCATTTCGCTCTGGGGCCAACGTCCTGACTTTC. Amino acids: CASGPFRSGANVLTF.

The CDR3 bases are TGTGCCAGTAGCCTCTCACCTTATAGCAATCAGCCCCAGCATTTT. It codes for CASSLSPYSNQPQHF. The chain employs TRBV19 and TRBJ1-5; unclear D gene. The CDR3 length is 15 residues. Between the trimmed V and J ends, which lost 6 bases and 0 bases, there was a span of 12 bases. Germline V lookup: CDR1 LNHDA, CDR2 SQIVND (reference sequence).

The CDR3 loop is CASSSTSGGPSETQYF. CDR3 in DNA: TGCGCCAGCAGCTCAACTAGCGGGGGCCCATCAGAGACCCAGTACTTC. The rearrangement links TRBV5-1 to TRBJ2-5; 11 positions match TRBD2. Losses at the gene ends were 3 bases for V and 4 bases for J; bases not matched to a gene: 8. CDR3 size: 16 residues. CDR1 is SGHRS and CDR2 is YFSETQ in the germline V gene.

The chain carries TRBV30 and TRBJ1-2, with 7 bases lining up with TRBD1. The CDR3 consists of 14 residues. With V trimmed by 8 bases and J by 4 bases, 13 bases remained unmatched. CDR1 is GTSNPN, CDR2 SVGIG, per germline (reference sequence). The CDR3 sequence is CAQAPGQPFYGYTF. The CDR3 DNA reads TGTGCCCAGGCCCCGGGACAGCCATTCTATGGCTACACCTTC.

The chain carries TRBV7-2 and TRBJ2-7; 11 bases align to TRBD2. The CDR3 runs to 14 residues. The V gene end was trimmed by 9 bases and the J gene end by 3 bases; junction bases not matched to a gene: 7. Germline V lookup: CDR1 SGHTA, CDR2 FQGNSA. The CDR3, as DNA: TGTGCCAGTTCCCTAGCGGGAGGTATCTACGAGCAGTACTTC. Amino acid sequence: CASSLAGGIYEQYF. Complete variable domain (other parts from reference TRBV7-2 and TRBJ2-7): GAGVSQSPSNKVTEKGKDVELRCDPISGHTALYWYRQSLGQGLEFLIYFQGNSAPDKSGLPSDRFSAERTGGSVSTLTIQRTQQEDSAVYLCASSLAGGIYEQYFGPGTRLTVT.

The chain employs TRBV7-9 and TRBJ1-4; no clear D. The CDR3 contains 14 residues. Germline V gene data show CDR1 as SEHNR and CDR2 as FQNEAQ (reference sequence). Deletions cut 0 bases from V and 8 bases from J, with 10 bases between. The CDR3 DNA is TGTGCCAGCAGCTTAGCTGGTGTTGGGGAAAAACTGTTTTTT. Translating it yields CASSLAGVGEKLFF.

The CDR3 bases are TGCGCCAGCAGCTCAGGGGATCTCAGCTCCTACGAGCAGTACTTC. Protein: CASSSGDLSSYEQYF. The chain combines TRBV4-3 with TRBJ2-7, with D perhaps TRBD1 (6 bases). CDR3 length: 15 residues. V lost 5 bases to trimming and J lost 0 bases, with 14 bases between them. The germline CDR1 and CDR2 sequences are LGHNA and YSLEER.

V and J are TRBV20-1 and TRBJ2-5; D could derive from TRBD1 or TRBD2 (7 bases each). Per germline, CDR1 DFQATT and CDR2 SNEGSKA (reference sequence). V shed 5 bases and J shed 5 bases, with 18 bases lying between them. This CDR3 has 14 residues. The CDR3: CSAPRGGGGETQYF. The CDR3 nucleotides are TGCAGTGCTCCAAGGGGAGGGGGCGGTGAGACCCAGTACTTC.

The rearrangement uses TRBV29-1 and TRBJ2-3; 10 positions match TRBD1. The CDR3 is 15 residues long. V gave up 3 bases and J gave up 3 bases; unmatched junction bases: 6. The germline V gene encodes CDR1 SQVTM and CDR2 ANQGSEA. CDR3 sequence reads: CSVEGQGPLTDTQYF. The CDR3 coding sequence is TGCAGCGTTGAGGGACAGGGGCCCCTTACAGATACGCAGTATTTT.

The chain links TRBV20-1 to TRBJ2-7, with D possibly being TRBD1 (6 bases). Germline V CDR1 and CDR2: DFQATT, SNEGSKA (reference sequence). V was pared by 0 bases and J by 3 bases, with 12 bases between. The CDR3 runs to 14 residues. This CDR3 is CSARDYRALYEQYF. CDR3 sequence (DNA): TGCAGTGCTAGAGATTACAGGGCCCTCTACGAGCAGTACTTC.

The chain joins TRBV29-1 to TRBJ2-7, with 9 bases aligning to TRBD1. Germline loops: CDR1 SQVTM, CDR2 ANQGSEA. The CDR3 has 13 amino acids. The ends lost 6 bases at V and 2 bases at J; junction bases unmatched: 5. The CDR3 region has the DNA TGCAGCGTGGATGGGACAGGGCCCTACGAGCAGTACTTC. Residues: CSVDGTGPYEQYF.

The chain carries TRBV20-1 and TRBJ2-3, with D perhaps TRBD2 (7 bases). CDR1 is DFQATT and CDR2 is SNEGSKA in the germline V gene (reference sequence). The CDR3 extends over 14 amino acids. The ends were cut back, 6 bases at V and 4 bases at J, with 17 bases in the middle. The CDR3 protein is CSAVGPGGPDTQYF. CDR3 DNA sequence: TGCAGTGCAGTGGGTCCGGGGGGCCCAGATACGCAGTATTTT.

The rearrangement joins TRBV9 to TRBJ2-3, with TRBD1 matching over 9 bases. The V gene's germline CDR1 is SGDLS and CDR2 YYNGEE. This CDR3 spans 16 amino acids. Trimming removed 3 bases from V and 4 bases from J; junction bases left unmatched: 9. CDR3 bases: TGTGCCAGCAGCGAATATACAGGGGGCGAGGCAGATACGCAGTATTTT. Its translation is CASSEYTGGEADTQYF.